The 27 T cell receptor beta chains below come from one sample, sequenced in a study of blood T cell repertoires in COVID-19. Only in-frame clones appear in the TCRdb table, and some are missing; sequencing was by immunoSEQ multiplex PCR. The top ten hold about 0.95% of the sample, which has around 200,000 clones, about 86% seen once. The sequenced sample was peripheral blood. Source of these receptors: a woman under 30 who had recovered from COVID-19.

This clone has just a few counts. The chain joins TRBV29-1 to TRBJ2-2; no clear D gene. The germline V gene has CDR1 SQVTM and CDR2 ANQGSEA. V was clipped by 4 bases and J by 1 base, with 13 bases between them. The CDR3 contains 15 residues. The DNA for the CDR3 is TGCAGCGTTGGTACAGACATGGGGAACACCGGGGAGCTGTTTTTT. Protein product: CSVGTDMGNTGELFF.

CDR3: CASSPSGGETQYF. The CDR3 nucleotides are TGTGCCAGCTCACCATCGGGGGGCGAGACCCAGTACTTC. This rearrangement joins TRBV18 to TRBJ2-5, with D tentatively TRBD2 (7 bases). CDR3 length: 13 residues. V was cut by 2 bases and J by 5 bases, with 9 bases left in between. Germline loops: CDR1 KGHSH, CDR2 LQKENI.

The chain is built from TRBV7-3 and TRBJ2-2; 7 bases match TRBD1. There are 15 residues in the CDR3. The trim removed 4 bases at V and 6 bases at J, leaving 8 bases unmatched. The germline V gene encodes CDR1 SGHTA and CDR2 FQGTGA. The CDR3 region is CASSSAGTASGELFF. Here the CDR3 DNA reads TGTGCCAGCAGCTCAGCAGGGACAGCGTCCGGGGAGCTGTTTTTT.

The CDR3 DNA follows: TGTGCCAGCAACTTGGACAGGGGGCAGGAGACCCAGTACTTC. Translation gives CASNLDRGQETQYF. The rearrangement links TRBV6-5 to TRBJ2-5, with TRBD1 matching over 11 bases. The germline CDR1 and CDR2 sequences are MNHEY and SVGAGI. CDR3 length: 14 amino acids. Losses at the gene ends were 7 bases for V and 5 bases for J; bases not matched to a gene: 6.

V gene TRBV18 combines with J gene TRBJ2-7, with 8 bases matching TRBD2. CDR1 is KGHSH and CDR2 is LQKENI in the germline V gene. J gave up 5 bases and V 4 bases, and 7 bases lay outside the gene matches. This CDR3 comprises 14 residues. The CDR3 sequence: CASSLSGGADEQYF. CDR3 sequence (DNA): TGTGCCAGCTCACTATCCGGGGGGGCCGACGAGCAGTACTTC.

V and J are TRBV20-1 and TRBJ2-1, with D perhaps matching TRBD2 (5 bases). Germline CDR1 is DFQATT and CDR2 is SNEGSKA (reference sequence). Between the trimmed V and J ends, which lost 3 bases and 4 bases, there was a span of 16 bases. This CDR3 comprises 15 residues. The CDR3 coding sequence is TGCAGTGCTAGTTCCCTAGCCGACGATTACAATGAGCAGTTCTTC. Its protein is CSASSLADDYNEQFF.

The CDR3: CASSQVGGLFF. CDR3 coding DNA: TGTGCCAGCAGCCAAGTTGGAGGTCTGTTTTTT. This chain joins TRBV3-1 (or the pseudogene TRBV3-2) and TRBJ1-4, with D hard to call. The germline CDR1 and CDR2 sequences are LGHDT and YNNKEL (reference sequence). With 1 base removed from V and 14 bases from J, the gap between germline ends came to 8 bases. The CDR3 is 11 amino acids.

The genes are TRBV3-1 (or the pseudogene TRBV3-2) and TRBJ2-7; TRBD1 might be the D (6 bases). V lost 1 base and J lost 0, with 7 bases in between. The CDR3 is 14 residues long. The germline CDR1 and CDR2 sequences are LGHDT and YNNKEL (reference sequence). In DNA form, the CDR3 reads TGTGCCAGCAGCCAAGTGGGACACTCCTACGAGCAGTACTTC. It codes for CASSQVGHSYEQYF.

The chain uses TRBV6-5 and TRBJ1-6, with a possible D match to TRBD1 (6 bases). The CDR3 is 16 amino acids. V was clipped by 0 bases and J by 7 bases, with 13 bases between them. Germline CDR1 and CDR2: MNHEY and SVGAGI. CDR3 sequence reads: CASSYSFAGANSPLHF. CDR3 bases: TGTGCCAGCAGTTACTCTTTTGCAGGGGCGAATTCACCCCTCCACTTT.

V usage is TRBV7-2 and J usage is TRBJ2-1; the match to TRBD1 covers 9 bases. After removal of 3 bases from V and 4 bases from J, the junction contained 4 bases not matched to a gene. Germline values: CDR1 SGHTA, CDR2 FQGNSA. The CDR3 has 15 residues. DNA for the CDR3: TGTGCCAGCAGCTTGGGGACAGGGACATACAATGAGCAGTTCTTC. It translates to CASSLGTGTYNEQFF.

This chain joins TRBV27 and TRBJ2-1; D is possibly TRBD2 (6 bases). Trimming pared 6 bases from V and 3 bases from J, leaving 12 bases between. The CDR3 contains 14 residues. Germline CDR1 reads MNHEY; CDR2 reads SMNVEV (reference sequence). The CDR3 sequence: CASRPGEDYNEQFF. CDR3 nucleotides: TGTGCCAGCAGGCCGGGGGAGGACTACAATGAGCAGTTCTTC.

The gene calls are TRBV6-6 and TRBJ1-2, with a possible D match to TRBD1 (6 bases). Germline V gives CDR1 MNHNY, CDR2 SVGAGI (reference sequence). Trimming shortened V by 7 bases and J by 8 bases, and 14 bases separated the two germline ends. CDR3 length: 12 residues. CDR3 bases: TGTGCCAGCACCAAAACAGGGATCGGCTACACCTTC. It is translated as CASTKTGIGYTF.

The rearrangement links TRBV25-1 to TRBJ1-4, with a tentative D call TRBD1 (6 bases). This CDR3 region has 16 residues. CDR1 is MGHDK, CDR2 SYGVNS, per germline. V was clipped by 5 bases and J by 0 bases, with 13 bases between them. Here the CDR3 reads CASSPRTAPTNEKLFF. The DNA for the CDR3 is TGTGCCAGCAGTCCCCGGACAGCCCCAACTAATGAAAAACTGTTTTTT.

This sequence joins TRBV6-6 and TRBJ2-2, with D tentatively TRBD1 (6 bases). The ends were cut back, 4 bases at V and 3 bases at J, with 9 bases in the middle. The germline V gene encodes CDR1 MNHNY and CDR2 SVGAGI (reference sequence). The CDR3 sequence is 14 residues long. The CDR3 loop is CASSLRTDTGELFF. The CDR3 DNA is TGTGCCAGCAGTTTAAGGACAGACACCGGGGAGCTGTTTTTT.

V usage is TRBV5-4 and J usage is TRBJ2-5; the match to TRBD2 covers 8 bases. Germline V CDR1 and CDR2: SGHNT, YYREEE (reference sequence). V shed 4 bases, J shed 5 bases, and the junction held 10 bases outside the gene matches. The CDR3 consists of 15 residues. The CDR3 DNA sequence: TGTGCCAGCAGCCCACAAACGGGGGGGCAGGAGACCCAGTACTTC. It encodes CASSPQTGGQETQYF.

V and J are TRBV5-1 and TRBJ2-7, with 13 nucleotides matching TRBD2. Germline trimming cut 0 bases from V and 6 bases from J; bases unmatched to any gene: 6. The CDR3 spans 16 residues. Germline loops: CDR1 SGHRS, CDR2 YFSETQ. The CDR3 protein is CASSLAPTSGRAEQYV. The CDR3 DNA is TGCGCCAGCAGCTTGGCCCCCACTAGCGGGAGGGCCGAGCAGTACGTC.

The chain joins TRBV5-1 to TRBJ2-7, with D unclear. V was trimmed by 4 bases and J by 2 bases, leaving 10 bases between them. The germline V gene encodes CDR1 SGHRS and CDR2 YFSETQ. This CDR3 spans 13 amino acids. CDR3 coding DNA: TGCGCCAGCAGCCACAGTGCACCCTACGAGCAGTACTTC. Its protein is CASSHSAPYEQYF. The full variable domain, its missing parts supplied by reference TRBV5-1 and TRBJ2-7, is KAGVTQTPRYLIKTRGQQVTLSCSPISGHRSVSWYQQTPGQGLQFLFEYFSETQRNKGNFPGRFSGRQFSNSRSEMNVSTLELGDSALYLCASSHSAPYEQYFGPGTRLTVT.

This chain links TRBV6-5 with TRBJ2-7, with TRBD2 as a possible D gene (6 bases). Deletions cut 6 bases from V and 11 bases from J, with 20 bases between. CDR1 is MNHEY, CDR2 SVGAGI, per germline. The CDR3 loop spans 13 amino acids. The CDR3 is CASSEGIAVLKYV. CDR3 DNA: TGTGCCAGCAGCGAGGGTATAGCGGTTCTAAAGTACGTC.

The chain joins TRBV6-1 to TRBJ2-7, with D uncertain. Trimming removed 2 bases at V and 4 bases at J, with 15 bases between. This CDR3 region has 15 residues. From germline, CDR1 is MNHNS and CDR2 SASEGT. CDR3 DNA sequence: TGTGCCAGCAGTGAATCACAGAGAAAGCTTTACGAGCAGTACTTC. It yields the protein CASSESQRKLYEQYF.

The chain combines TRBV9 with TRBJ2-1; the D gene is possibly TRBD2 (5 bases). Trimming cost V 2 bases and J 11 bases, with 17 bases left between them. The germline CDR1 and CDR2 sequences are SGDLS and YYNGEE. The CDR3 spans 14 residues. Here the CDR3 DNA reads TGTGCCAGCAGCGTGCGGGTGGGTGGATTAAAGCAGTTCTTC. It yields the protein CASSVRVGGLKQFF.

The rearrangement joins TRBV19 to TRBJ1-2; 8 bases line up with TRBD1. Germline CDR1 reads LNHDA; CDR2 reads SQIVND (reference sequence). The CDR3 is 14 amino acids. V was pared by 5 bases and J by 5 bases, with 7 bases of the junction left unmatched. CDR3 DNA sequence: TGTGCCAGTAGTGCTTCCACAGGGGGTTATGGCTACACCTTC. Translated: CASSASTGGYGYTF.

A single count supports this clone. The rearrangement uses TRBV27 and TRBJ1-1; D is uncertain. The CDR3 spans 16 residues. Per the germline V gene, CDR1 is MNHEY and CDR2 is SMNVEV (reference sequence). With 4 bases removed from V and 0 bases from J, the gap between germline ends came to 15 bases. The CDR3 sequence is CASSSLRAAMNTEAFF. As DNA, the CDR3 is TGTGCCAGCAGTTCCCTCCGTGCCGCGATGAACACTGAAGCTTTCTTT.

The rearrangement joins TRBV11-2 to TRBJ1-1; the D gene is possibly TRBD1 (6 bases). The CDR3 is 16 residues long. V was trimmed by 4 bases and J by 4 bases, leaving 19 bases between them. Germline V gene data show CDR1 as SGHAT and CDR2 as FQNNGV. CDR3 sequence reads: CASSSQTGLEFTEAFF. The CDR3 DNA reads TGTGCCAGCAGCTCGCAAACAGGGTTGGAATTCACTGAAGCTTTCTTT. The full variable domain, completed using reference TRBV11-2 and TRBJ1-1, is EAGVAQSPRYKIIEKRQSVAFWCNPISGHATLYWYQQILGQGPKLLIQFQNNGVVDDSQLPKDRFSAERLKGVDSTLKIQPAKLEDSAVYLCASSSQTGLEFTEAFFGQGTRLTVV.

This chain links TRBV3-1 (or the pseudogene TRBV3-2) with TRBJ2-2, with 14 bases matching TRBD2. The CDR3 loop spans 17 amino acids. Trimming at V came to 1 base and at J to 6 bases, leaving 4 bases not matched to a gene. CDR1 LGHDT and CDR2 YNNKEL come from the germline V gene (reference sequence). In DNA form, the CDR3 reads TGTGCCAGCAGCCAAGCGGGACTAGCGGGGGTGGCCGGGGAGCTGTTTTTT. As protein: CASSQAGLAGVAGELFF.

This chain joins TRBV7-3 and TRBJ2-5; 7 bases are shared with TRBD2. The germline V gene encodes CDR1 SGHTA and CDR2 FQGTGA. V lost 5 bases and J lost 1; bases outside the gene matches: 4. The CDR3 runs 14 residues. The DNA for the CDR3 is TGTGCCAGCAGCCCTGGGGGGGGCCAAGAGACCCAGTACTTC. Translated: CASSPGGGQETQYF.

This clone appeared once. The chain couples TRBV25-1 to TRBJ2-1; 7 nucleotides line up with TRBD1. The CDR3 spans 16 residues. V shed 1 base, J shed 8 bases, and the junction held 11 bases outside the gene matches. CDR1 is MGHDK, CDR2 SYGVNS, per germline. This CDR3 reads CASSELLGTGADEQFF. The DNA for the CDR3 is TGTGCCAGCAGTGAATTGTTGGGAACAGGGGCTGATGAGCAGTTCTTC.

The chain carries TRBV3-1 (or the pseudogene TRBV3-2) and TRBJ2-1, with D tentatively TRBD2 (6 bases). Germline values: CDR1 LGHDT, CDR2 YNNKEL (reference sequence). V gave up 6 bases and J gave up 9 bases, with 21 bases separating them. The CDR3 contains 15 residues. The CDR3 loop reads CASRGGLPPRAEQFF. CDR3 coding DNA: TGTGCCAGCAGGGGGGGACTGCCCCCGCGGGCTGAGCAGTTCTTC.